This TCR beta chain was obtained from a study of CD8 T cells in Susac syndrome. The authors sequenced TCR beta from blood CD8+ and CD4+ T cells. The multiple sclerosis controls consisted of treatment-naive patients with relapsing-remitting disease, either stable or active. The CD8+ and CD4+ T cells were negatively isolated, with the TEMRA cells enriched by FACS. Germline assignment: CDR1 SNHLY and CDR2 FYNNEI. V gave up 5 bases and J gave up 7 bases, with 11 bases separating them. The CDR3 has 12 residues. It was with random hexamers that about 0.45 to 1 ug RNA was reverse transcribed. The TCR beta CDR3 was amplified by immunoSEQ multiplex PCR across 54 Vbeta, 13 Jbeta. One entry per CDR3 protein results from TCRdb running MiXCR on the immunoSEQ multiplex PCR reads. In the table there are some 400,000 distinct CDR3 sequences, about 85% of which are singletons.

Sequencing was done on a sample of CD8+ T cells from PBMCs. This clonotype was sampled from a human donor with multiple sclerosis. This rearrangement joins TRBV2 to TRBJ1-1; D is unclear. CDR3 coding DNA: TGTGCCAGCAGTACTCAGACAATTGAAGCTTTCTTT. Protein: CASSTQTIEAFF.